The 2 T cell receptor beta chains below all came from one sample that was sequenced in a study of T cells in Graves' hyperthyroidism and ophthalmopathy. Regions amplified from RNA transcripts were the TCR beta CDR3 regions. Researchers ran a first-round RT-PCR on the TCR CDR3 using the HTBI primer set. One entry per CDR3 protein results from TCRdb running MiXCR on the multiplex PCR reads. The sample holds 250,000 to 300,000 distinct CDR3 sequences, roughly 13% seen once. The sequencing sample was made of blood. These receptors were collected from a woman in her 40s with Graves' hyperthyroidism.

The genes are TRBV6-1 and TRBJ1-1; D unresolved. The V end was cut by 5 bases, the J end by 10 bases, with 29 bases between. Germline V gives CDR1 MNHNS, CDR2 SASEGT. The CDR3 runs 17 residues. CDR3 protein: CASSHDGVTTDATGAFF. DNA for the CDR3: TGTGCCAGCAGTCATGACGGCGTCACTACGGACGCGACGGGAGCTTTCTTT.

This clonotype was detected a few times. V usage is TRBV19 and J usage is TRBJ2-7; D not resolved. The germline V gene encodes CDR1 LNHDA and CDR2 SQIVND (reference sequence). There are 13 residues in the CDR3. Trimming cost V 6 bases and J 1 base, with 10 bases left between them. The CDR3 nucleotides are TGTGCCAGTAGCGGTTCGATATCCTACGAGCAGTACTTC. Its protein product is CASSGSISYEQYF.